This TCR beta chain was captured by sequencing in a study of blood T cell repertoires in COVID-19 (dated by TCRdb to the early 2020s). A note on the overall study: Samples covering the acute and convalescent phases of COVID-19 were provided by collaborators in the United States, Italy and Spain. The prospective study material was composed of cDNA or gDNA derived from T cells, B-cell-depleted T cells, or PBMCs. Where HLA class I and class II types were available, the types were taken from metadata supplied by the sample provider, not from assay-based typing. The dataset comprised deeply sampled blood TCRbeta repertoires from subjects exposed to, actively infected with, or recovered from COVID-19. The sample metadata nearly always contained a de-identified subject ID, COVID-19 status, age in years and sex. The repertoires were released in a freely available public database meant as a resource for research on the immune response to SARS-CoV-2. The samples were drawn from the first 160 participants of the ongoing ImmuneRACE study and from 1,254 subjects provided by 6 global collaborators. Overall results and qualifications from the work: Clinical and demographic metadata were provided uncurated, with the amount varying by source and participant.

Worth noting for this clone: Its cognate antigen has yet to be identified. Base qualities are not recorded, but no much larger clone differs from it by a single base.

In the germline V gene, CDR1 corresponds to KGHDR and CDR2 to SFDVKD. Unmatched junction bases come to 8, with V trimmed by 3 bases and J by 4 bases. The CDR3 sequence holds 16 residues, the cysteine and phenylalanine included. Here the CDR3 DNA is all that survives: 48 bases in frame from base 1. Whole blood was collected in K2EDTA tubes by collaborating institutions according to the institutions' own protocols. For TCRbeta analysis, collaborator samples were shipped as frozen whole blood, as isolated PBMCs, or as DNA extracted from either sample type. TCRbeta CDR3 regions were amplified from genomic DNA using the immunoSEQ Assay, a bias-controlled multiplex PCR. From the authors' description of their analysis: Nucleated cell counts per sample were estimated from amplification of reference gene primers within the assay. To quantify the absolute abundance of each unique TCRbeta CDR3 rearrangement, sequence reads were collapsed and filtered. For each sample, productive Simpson clonality was calculated by taking the square root of Simpson's diversity index across productive rearrangements. In TCRdb, the immuneACCESS table is reduced to in-frame sequences with V and J assigned. These tables do not hold every clone; where another copy was compared, an unresolved V gene accounts for under half, and the others remain unexplained. The V and J calls and the clone size are those of that table, but D and trimming were determined from the DNA. The sample includes some 190,000 clones, with about four fifths observed a single time. Clones ranked in the top ten supply roughly 4.6% of the sample.

Sequenced sample: peripheral blood. This receptor was taken from a woman in her 70s with active or convalescent COVID-19. The chain is assembled from TRBV24-1 and TRBJ2-1; TRBD2 agrees with 7 junctional bases. The CDR3 protein is CATSDLAGANYNEQFF. The bases are TGTGCCACCAGTGATCTGGCGGGAGCAAATTACAATGAGCAGTTCTTC.